This T cell receptor beta chain emerged from a study of cytomegalovirus exposure and HLA in healthy donors. Study-wide results and caveats: Later work found most CMV-associated TCR beta chains apparently HLA-restricted. As was reported, the HLA-A and HLA-B alleles of most subjects were accurately predicted from TCR beta sequences.

It was healthy bone marrow donors who served as donors. The PCR employed 60 Vbeta primers together with 13 Jbeta primers. In the original processing: Approximately 11 million shared chains were among some 80 million unique TCR beta chains counted in a later analysis. Sequenced by immunoSEQ multiplex PCR; TCRdb stores in-frame clones only, minus some. V and J calls and clone size are as listed in that table; D and trimming were resolved from the DNA. The sample carries around 300,000 clones, approximately 85% recorded once. For this clone: Its matching antigen is unknown.

There are 17 residues in the CDR3. Germline CDR1 reads MNHEY; CDR2 reads SMNVEV (reference sequence). The V gene lost 1 base and the J gene lost 1 base, with 15 bases spanning the gap. The clonotype was recovered from a woman in her thirties or forties in good health and CMV-seropositive. V and J are TRBV27 and TRBJ2-3; TRBD2 is a possible D gene (6 bases). The source material was PBMCs. The CDR3 DNA is TGTGCCAGCAGTTTATGGGCGGGACCTGCTGGCACAGATACGCAGTATTTT. Its protein is CASSLWAGPAGTDTQYF.